The 14 T cell receptor beta chains presented below share a single source sample, sequenced in a study of shared clonotypes between healthy human individuals. The table came from immunoSEQ multiplex PCR; TCRdb's copy has only in-frame clones and leaves some out. The sample holds 500,000 or so clones, approximately 95% seen once. The material sequenced was naive CD4+ T cells sorted from blood. Subset indicated: CD45RA+ positively selected. These receptors were collected from a woman between 25 and 40 years old in good health.

This clone occurred once. This rearrangement joins TRBV19 to TRBJ2-3; 7 nucleotides line up with TRBD2. The CDR3 is made up of 15 amino acids. V shed 5 bases and J 2 bases; nucleotides not matched to a gene: 7. The V gene's germline CDR1 is LNHDA and CDR2 SQIVND (reference sequence). The CDR3: CASSGTGGITDTQYF. In DNA, the CDR3 is TGTGCCAGTAGTGGCACGGGGGGTATCACAGATACGCAGTATTTT. The variable domain in full, completed from reference TRBV19 and TRBJ2-3, reads DGGITQSPKYLFRKEGQNVTLSCEQNLNHDAMYWYRQDPGQGLRLIYYSQIVNDFQKGDIAEGYSVSREKKESFPLTVTSAQKNPTAFYLCASSGTGGITDTQYFGPGTRLTVL.

The rearrangement joins TRBV7-8 to TRBJ2-5; 10 nucleotides agree with TRBD2. The CDR3 totals 19 residues. The germline V gene encodes CDR1 SGHVS and CDR2 FQNEAQ. V was clipped by 4 bases and J by 2 bases; unmatched bases: 16. The CDR3 DNA follows: TGTGCCAGCAGCTCGAAAAGAGGGGCTAGCGGGAGACCTCAAGAGACCCAGTACTTC. Protein product: CASSSKRGASGRPQETQYF. Full variable domain (remainder filled in from reference TRBV7-8 and TRBJ2-5): GAGVSQSPRYKVAKRGQDVALRCDPISGHVSLFWYQQALGQGPEFLTYFQNEAQLDKSGLPSDRFFAERPEGSVSTLKIQRTQQEDSAVYLCASSSKRGASGRPQETQYFGPGTRLLVL.

The V call is TRBV6-6, the J call TRBJ2-1; 11 bases align to TRBD2. Trimming cost V 5 bases and J 9 bases; bases outside gene matches: 6. The length of the CDR3 is 14 residues. Germline lookup yields CDR1 MNHNY and CDR2 SVGAGI (reference sequence). The CDR3 sequence is CASSPLAGGTEQFF. CDR3 bases: TGTGCCAGCAGTCCCCTAGCGGGAGGTACTGAGCAGTTCTTC.

The chain joins TRBV27 to TRBJ2-2; either TRBD1 or TRBD2 may fit D (5 bases each). V was shortened by 5 bases and J by 4 bases, with 20 bases between the two germline ends. CDR3 size: 17 residues. Germline lookup yields CDR1 MNHEY and CDR2 SMNVEV (reference sequence). The CDR3 region is CASSPTSGRVGTGELFF. Written as DNA, the CDR3 is TGTGCCAGCAGTCCCACCTCAGGGCGGGTTGGCACCGGGGAGCTGTTTTTT.

The rearrangement links TRBV28 to TRBJ2-7, with D perhaps matching TRBD2 (5 bases). V lost 3 bases and J lost 0, with 12 bases in between. Germline V CDR1 and CDR2: MDHEN, SYDVKM. This CDR3 contains 15 residues. CDR3 bases: TGTGCCAGCAGTTTGGAGAGGGCGGGCTCCTACGAGCAGTACTTC. Its protein product is CASSLERAGSYEQYF.

In DNA, the CDR3 is TGTGCCAGTACAGGGGTTTCCTACGAGCAGTACTTC. It translates to CASTGVSYEQYF. The chain uses TRBV28 and TRBJ2-7; 7 bases line up with TRBD1. Per germline, CDR1 MDHEN and CDR2 SYDVKM. V was pared by 9 bases and J by 1 base, with 3 bases of the junction left unmatched. This CDR3 spans 12 amino acids.

The V and J genes are TRBV28 and TRBJ1-1, with 7 bases matching TRBD1. V was pared by 5 bases and J by 6 bases, with 6 bases of the junction left unmatched. The CDR3 is made up of 13 amino acids. Germline lookup yields CDR1 MDHEN and CDR2 SYDVKM. In DNA form, the CDR3 reads TGTGCCAGCAGTCCGGGGACAGTTTCTGAAGCTTTCTTT. Translation gives CASSPGTVSEAFF.

The chain combines TRBV7-9 with TRBJ2-7, with TRBD2 identical over 8 bases. The germline V gene has CDR1 SEHNR and CDR2 FQNEAQ (reference sequence). The V and J ends lost 1 base and 6 bases, in that order; junction bases with no gene match: 8. This CDR3 spans 15 amino acids. The CDR3 DNA is TGTGCCAGCAGCTTAGTTCGGCTAGCGGGTAGCGAGCAGTACTTC. It codes for CASSLVRLAGSEQYF.

In its sample, this clone was seen once. The V gene is TRBV29-1, the J gene TRBJ1-1, with no clear D. Per the germline V gene, CDR1 is SQVTM and CDR2 is ANQGSEA. Deletions cut 5 bases from V and 6 bases from J, with 22 bases between. The CDR3 is 15 amino acids. The CDR3 spells CSVLKGRNVGAEAFF. CDR3 nucleotide sequence: TGCAGCGTTCTCAAGGGAAGGAACGTCGGTGCTGAAGCTTTCTTT.

This clone has only one observation. The chain employs TRBV4-1 and TRBJ2-1; D is perhaps TRBD1 or TRBD2 (5 bases each). The CDR3 length is 13 residues. Germline loops: CDR1 MGHRA, CDR2 YSYEKL. The V gene lost 0 bases and the J gene lost 14 bases, with 14 bases spanning the gap. The CDR3 is CASSQDPGPGKFF. Here the CDR3 DNA reads TGCGCCAGCAGCCAAGATCCGGGACCCGGCAAGTTCTTC.

V gene TRBV2 combines with J gene TRBJ1-4, with 7 bases lining up with TRBD1. J gave up 3 bases and V 8 bases, and 9 bases lay outside the gene matches. This CDR3 region has 15 residues. Germline assignment: CDR1 SNHLY and CDR2 FYNNEI. CDR3 protein: CASRLQGTSNEKLFF. DNA of the CDR3: TGTGCCAGCCGATTACAGGGGACGTCTAATGAAAAACTGTTTTTT.

J is TRBJ1-1 and V is TRBV6-1; possibly TRBD1 for D (5 bases). CDR3 length: 14 amino acids. In germline, CDR1 is MNHNS, CDR2 SASEGT. The V end lost 2 bases, the J end lost 10 bases, and 17 bases lay between the germline ends. DNA for the CDR3: TGTGCCAGCAGTGAATTCGGTAAGGGGAGGCGAGCTTTCTTT. Translation gives CASSEFGKGRRAFF.

The J gene is TRBJ1-1, the V gene TRBV7-2; D is unresolved. Looked up from germline, CDR1 is SGHTA and CDR2 is FQGNSA. The V end was cut by 6 bases, the J end by 0 bases, with 8 bases between. This CDR3 comprises 13 residues. The CDR3 spells CASRPSLNTEAFF. CDR3 nucleotide sequence: TGTGCCAGCAGGCCATCTTTGAACACTGAAGCTTTCTTT.

V gene TRBV7-9 combines with J gene TRBJ1-4; 9 nucleotides agree with TRBD1. Germline V gene data show CDR1 as SEHNR and CDR2 as FQNEAQ (reference sequence). The CDR3 length is 15 residues. Trimming at V came to 5 bases and at J to 7 bases, leaving 8 bases not matched to a gene. CDR3 DNA sequence: TGTGCCAGCAGCCACCGGGACAGGGTCAGTGAAAAACTGTTTTTT. It yields the protein CASSHRDRVSEKLFF.